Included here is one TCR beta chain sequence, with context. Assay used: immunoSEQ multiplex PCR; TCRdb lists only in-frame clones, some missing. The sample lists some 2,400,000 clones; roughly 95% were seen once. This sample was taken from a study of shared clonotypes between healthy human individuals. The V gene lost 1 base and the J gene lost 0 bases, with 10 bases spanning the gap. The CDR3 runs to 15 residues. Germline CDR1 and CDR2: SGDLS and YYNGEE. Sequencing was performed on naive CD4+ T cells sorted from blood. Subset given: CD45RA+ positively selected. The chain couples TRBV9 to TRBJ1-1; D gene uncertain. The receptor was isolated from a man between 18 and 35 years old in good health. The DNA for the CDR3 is TGTGCCAGCAGCGTATTGGGCGGCGTGAACACTGAAGCTTTCTTT. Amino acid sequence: CASSVLGGVNTEAFF.